This TCR beta chain was sequenced during a study of PD-L1 blockade in urothelial cancer. Whole-study results and caveats: Lower than median blood TCR clonality before treatment predicted better survival.

Patients' cancers were locally advanced or metastatic urothelial carcinomas. As concerns this clone: Antigen specificity is unknown.

Germline CDR1 reads SGHTA; CDR2 reads FQGTGA. This CDR3 comprises 16 residues. The ends lost 0 bases at V and 5 bases at J; junction bases unmatched: 2. TCRdb's copy holds only in-frame clones and misses some; the assay was immunoSEQ multiplex PCR. The data show some 84,000 clones, with 82% seen just once and over 7.5% held by the top ten. J is TRBJ2-1 and V is TRBV7-3, with 12 bases fitting TRBD2. The sequencing used PBMCs, collected around atezolizumab (anti-PD-L1) treatment. This TCR was sampled from an older man with urothelial cancer. The CDR3 is CASSLTTSGGNNEQFF. The CDR3 DNA follows: TGTGCCAGCAGCTTAACGACTAGCGGGGGTAACAATGAGCAGTTCTTC.